The 24 T cell receptor beta chains below were found in one sample sequenced in a study of OX40 agonist ivuxolimab in advanced cancers. Sequencing used immunoSEQ multiplex PCR; TCRdb keeps in-frame clones, though not all of them. This sample has roughly 74,000 clones, with 87% found just once. The sequenced sample was CD4+ or CD8+ T cells sorted from blood, obtained in a trial of the OX40 agonist ivuxolimab. These receptors originate from an adult with an advanced solid tumor such as melanoma, head and neck, liver or kidney cancer.

The V call is TRBV29-1, the J call TRBJ2-1; D is undetermined. The CDR3 runs to 13 residues. Germline-derived CDR1 and CDR2 are SQVTM and ANQGSEA. V dropped 4 bases and J dropped 5 bases, with 12 bases sitting between them. The CDR3 DNA reads TGCAGCGTTGGTGGGTACAGCCACAATGAGCAGTTCTTC. This codes for CSVGGYSHNEQFF.

The chain is built from TRBV4-3 and TRBJ2-2; possible D gene TRBD2, 5 bases. There are 14 residues in the CDR3. The V gene lost 4 bases and the J gene lost 5 bases, with 11 bases spanning the gap. Germline V gene data show CDR1 as LGHNA and CDR2 as YSLEER. The CDR3: CASSPSGGTGELFF. Written as DNA, the CDR3 is TGCGCCAGCAGCCCGAGCGGAGGAACCGGGGAGCTGTTTTTT.

The J gene is TRBJ2-3, the V gene TRBV28; TRBD2 is a possible D gene (6 bases). V was shortened by 6 bases and J by 7 bases, with 20 bases between the two germline ends. There are 15 residues in the CDR3. CDR1 and CDR2 (germline): MDHEN, SYDVKM. The CDR3 coding sequence is TGTGCCAGCAGACCGTACCGGGACTGGAAGCATACGCAGTATTTT. It specifies CASRPYRDWKHTQYF. The full variable domain, with the rest looked up from reference TRBV28 and TRBJ2-3, is DVKVTQSSRYLVKRTGEKVFLECVQDMDHENMFWYRQDPGLGLRLIYFSYDVKMKEKGDIPEGYSVSREKKERFSLILESASTNQTSMYLCASRPYRDWKHTQYFGPGTRLTVL.

This clone showed up just a few times. The chain carries TRBV25-1 and TRBJ1-1; D might be TRBD1 (5 bases). Per the germline V gene, CDR1 is MGHDK and CDR2 is SYGVNS. The CDR3 loop spans 14 amino acids. Trimming shortened V by 5 bases and J by 5 bases, and 15 bases separated the two germline ends. The CDR3 DNA sequence: TGTGCCAGCAGTTTTCGAGGGGAGGGAACTGAAGCTTTCTTT. It translates to CASSFRGEGTEAFF.

The V and J genes are TRBV27 and TRBJ2-5; TRBD1 aligns across 8 bases. V lost 5 bases to trimming and J lost 0 bases; unmatched junction nucleotides: 8. Germline values: CDR1 MNHEY, CDR2 SMNVEV (reference sequence). The CDR3 spans 16 residues. The CDR3 reads CASSPGTGLYQETQYF. CDR3 DNA sequence: TGTGCCAGCAGTCCCGGGACAGGTCTGTACCAAGAGACCCAGTACTTC.

The chain is built from TRBV6-1 and TRBJ1-4; D perhaps matches TRBD1 (5 bases). Trimming pared 10 bases from V and 7 bases from J, leaving 19 bases between. In germline, CDR1 is MNHNS, CDR2 SASEGT. The CDR3 consists of 14 residues. CDR3 sequence reads: CATCATASREKLFF. CDR3 nucleotides: TGTGCCACCTGTGCGACAGCGAGTCGTGAAAAACTGTTTTTT.

The chain has TRBV10-2 and TRBJ2-1, with a possible D match to TRBD1 (6 bases). V was shortened by 2 bases and J by 7 bases, with 12 bases between the two germline ends. This CDR3 has 14 residues. The germline CDR1 and CDR2 sequences are WSHSY and SAAADI. The CDR3 loop reads CASSEDRFGNEQFF. Written as DNA, the CDR3 is TGCGCCAGCAGTGAGGACAGGTTTGGGAATGAGCAGTTCTTC.

The rearrangement uses TRBV19 and TRBJ2-7, with 10 bases lining up with TRBD1. The ends lost 5 bases at V and 2 bases at J; junction bases unmatched: 12. This CDR3 region has 17 residues. From germline, CDR1 is LNHDA and CDR2 SQIVND (reference sequence). CDR3 in amino acids: CASSLLLTGTGAYEQYF. CDR3 bases: TGTGCCAGTAGTCTTCTCCTCACCGGGACAGGGGCCTACGAGCAGTACTTC.

This chain uses TRBV6-5 with TRBJ1-6; possibly TRBD1 for D (5 bases). Germline-derived CDR1 and CDR2 are MNHEY and SVGAGI. Trimming pared 2 bases from V and 10 bases from J, leaving 12 bases between. The CDR3 spans 14 residues. This CDR3 reads CASSYEGNGSPLHF. Here the CDR3 DNA reads TGTGCCAGCAGTTACGAGGGGAATGGATCACCCCTCCACTTT.

V gene TRBV28 combines with J gene TRBJ1-2; no firm D call. This CDR3 comprises 18 residues. Deletions cut 5 bases from V and 1 base from J, with 23 bases between. Germline loops: CDR1 MDHEN, CDR2 SYDVKM. Written as DNA, the CDR3 is TGTGCCAGCAGTCCCCGTCCGTGGGAGCGAAAAATTAACTATGGCTACACCTTC. It translates to CASSPRPWERKINYGYTF.

The V call is TRBV11-2, the J call TRBJ2-3; 7 bases align to TRBD2. The CDR3 is 17 residues long. Trimming took 5 bases from V and 1 from J; bases not matched to a gene: 12. Germline-derived CDR1 and CDR2 are SGHAT and FQNNGV. CDR3: CASSARRPSGRTDTQYF. CDR3 DNA: TGTGCCAGCAGCGCCCGCAGGCCTAGCGGCCGCACAGATACGCAGTATTTT.

J is TRBJ2-5 and V is TRBV2, with D tentatively TRBD1 or TRBD2 (8 bases each). The J call may be mistaken, given a closer DNA end match to TRBJ2-7. The CDR3 runs 17 residues. Per the germline V gene, CDR1 is SNHLY and CDR2 is FYNNEI. Here the CDR3 DNA reads TGTGCCAGCAGTCGCTCAGGGGGCGGGAGGATCACCTACGAGCAGTACTTC. Residues: CASSRSGGGRITYEQYF.

This chain connects TRBV7-9 to TRBJ1-4; a possible D gene is TRBD1 (5 bases). The V gene lost 5 bases and the J gene lost 3 bases, with 16 bases spanning the gap. The CDR3 is 16 amino acids. Germline V lookup: CDR1 SEHNR, CDR2 FQNEAQ (reference sequence). The CDR3 here is CASSVWDRGANEKLFF. CDR3 in DNA: TGTGCCAGCAGCGTATGGGACCGGGGGGCTAATGAAAAACTGTTTTTT.

This sequence joins TRBV5-4 and TRBJ1-2; weak D call: TRBD1 (5 bases). The germline CDR1 and CDR2 sequences are SGHNT and YYREEE (reference sequence). Between the trimmed V and J ends, which lost 1 base and 6 bases, there was a span of 13 bases. This CDR3 has 14 residues. The CDR3 DNA reads TGTGCCAGCAGCTTGAGGACACTGTCCGATGGCTACACCTTC. It codes for CASSLRTLSDGYTF.

The chain employs TRBV20-1 and TRBJ1-2, with no clear D. Germline V gene data show CDR1 as DFQATT and CDR2 as SNEGSKA (reference sequence). The V end was cut by 5 bases, the J end by 1 base, with 2 bases between. The CDR3 runs to 10 residues. The CDR3 loop reads CSAFNYGYTF. In DNA, the CDR3 is TGCAGTGCTTTTAACTATGGCTACACCTTC.

Only one count was recorded for this clone. The rearrangement uses TRBV4-3 and TRBJ1-4; D is unclear. The V end lost 0 bases, the J end lost 0 bases, and 8 bases lay between the germline ends. Germline CDR1 reads LGHNA; CDR2 reads YSLEER. This CDR3 contains 16 residues. Here the CDR3 DNA reads TGCGCCAGCAGCCAAGAAGGAGTTGCAACTAATGAAAAACTGTTTTTT. As protein: CASSQEGVATNEKLFF.

This chain links TRBV27 with TRBJ2-7, with D perhaps TRBD2 (6 bases). The germline gives CDR1 MNHEY, CDR2 SMNVEV (reference sequence). V was cut by 6 bases and J by 0 bases, with 24 bases left in between. CDR3 length: 18 amino acids. CDR3 in DNA: TGTGCCAGCAGGACACTTTACTTTCGGCGGGACGGCTCCTACGAGCAGTACTTC. Its protein product is CASRTLYFRRDGSYEQYF.

In its sample, this clone was seen a few times. The chain has TRBV6-1 and TRBJ2-1, with TRBD2 as a possible D gene (6 bases). This CDR3 has 15 amino acids. The germline V gene encodes CDR1 MNHNS and CDR2 SASEGT. Between the trimmed V and J ends, which lost 4 bases and 6 bases, there was a span of 16 bases. DNA of the CDR3: TGTGCCAGCAGTGTGTTCTCCATGGAGGGCAATGAGCAGTTCTTC. Amino acids: CASSVFSMEGNEQFF.

The V call is TRBV19, the J call TRBJ1-5; 9 nucleotides agree with TRBD1. This CDR3 spans 17 amino acids. The V gene end was trimmed by 4 bases and the J gene end by 7 bases; junction bases not matched to a gene: 14. Germline V gene data show CDR1 as LNHDA and CDR2 as SQIVND (reference sequence). The CDR3 DNA follows: TGTGCCAGTAGTAAAGGACAGGGGAATCGGGGAAGCCAGCCCCAGCATTTT. It codes for CASSKGQGNRGSQPQHF.

The chain has TRBV5-1 and TRBJ1-3; 8 positions agree with TRBD1. The CDR3 has 15 residues. The J segment lost 3 bases and the V segment lost 5 bases, leaving 7 bases of the junction unmatched. Germline V gives CDR1 SGHRS, CDR2 YFSETQ. CDR3 in DNA: TGCGCCAGCAGTTCCACCGGGACAGGTGGAAACACCATATATTTT. Its translation: CASSSTGTGGNTIYF.

This chain uses TRBV5-1 with TRBJ1-4; weak D call: TRBD1 (6 bases). This CDR3 has 14 amino acids. V was trimmed by 5 bases and J by 8 bases, leaving 16 bases between them. Germline V gene sequence: CDR1 SGHRS, CDR2 YFSETQ. The CDR3: CASSEGRGGEKLFF. The CDR3 DNA reads TGCGCCAGCAGTGAGGGCAGGGGAGGCGAAAAACTGTTTTTT.

The rearrangement joins TRBV4-1 to TRBJ2-1, with D perhaps matching TRBD1 (6 bases). The germline V and J ends were trimmed by 0 bases and 10 bases, with 22 bases remaining between them. The CDR3 is 17 amino acids. CDR1 and CDR2 from the germline V gene are MGHRA and YSYEKL. The CDR3 DNA reads TGCGCCAGCAGCCAAGAGTTGCGGGTTCGATCAACAGGGGAGCAGTTCTTC. As protein: CASSQELRVRSTGEQFF.

The rearrangement joins TRBV30 to TRBJ1-4; 8 bases are shared with TRBD1. The junction had 10 bases not matched to a gene; V was cut back by 2 bases and J by 8 bases. Germline V gene lookup returns CDR1 GTSNPN and CDR2 SVGIG (reference sequence). There are 15 residues in the CDR3. In nucleotides, the CDR3 is TGTGCCTGGAGTCAGGGCAATACAGGGGGGGAAAAACTGTTTTTT. It yields the protein CAWSQGNTGGEKLFF.

V and J are TRBV19 and TRBJ1-2; the D gene is possibly TRBD1 (6 bases). CDR3 size: 12 residues. CDR1 LNHDA and CDR2 SQIVND come from the germline V gene (reference sequence). V was shortened by 6 bases and J by 8 bases, with 13 bases between the two germline ends. The CDR3 reads CASRNNRVGYTF. In nucleotides, the CDR3 is TGTGCCAGTAGAAACAACAGGGTCGGCTACACCTTC. Based on the CDR3 plus reference TRBV19 and TRBJ1-2, the full variable domain is DGGITQSPKYLFRKEGQNVTLSCEQNLNHDAMYWYRQDPGQGLRLIYYSQIVNDFQKGDIAEGYSVSREKKESFPLTVTSAQKNPTAFYLCASRNNRVGYTFGSGTRLTVV.